This entry features one TCR beta chain sequence. What this receptor recognizes is not known. No clone much larger than this one lies a single base away; base qualities are absent. The CDR3 holds 15 amino acids from the cysteine to the phenylalanine. The sequence is cut down to CDR3 DNA, 45 bases in frame from base 1. V gives up 4 bases and J gives up 4 bases, and the segment between their germline ends measures 15 bases. CDR1 SGDLS and CDR2 YYNGEE are derived from the germline V gene. The data originate from a study of neurological immune-mediated disorders (dated by TCRdb to between 2018 and 2020). Background on the whole study: Peripheral blood TCR-beta repertoires from patients with HTLV-I-associated myelopathy (HAM/TSP), patients with multiple sclerosis, and healthy controls were compared in the study using UMI-based sequencing. Longitudinal HAM/TSP donors and healthy donors each had 3 time-points at intervals of about 3-45 months. The approximately 98 TCR-beta libraries included longitudinal samples, technical triplicates and paired sorted CD4+ and CD8+ T-cell subsets alongside PBMC samples. The cohort was made up of approximately 65 subjects, consisting of around 15 HAM/TSP patients, around 35 multiple sclerosis patients and 20 or so healthy controls. What the study reported, not specific to this receptor: TCR clonal expansion was greatest in HAM/TSP patients and smallest in MS patients, who ranked below even healthy controls. No identical CDR3 amino acid sequences were found to be shared among expanded clones across subjects, suggesting that TCR-beta repertoires were private in all groups.

To synthesize cDNA, template-switch 5'RACE was performed with a primer carrying a 10-nucleotide random unique molecular identifier so that each TCR transcript was tagged. Every sequencing run yielded over 200 million TCR-beta sequences covering 15-18 subjects. Total RNA was extracted with the RNeasy kit. Using the KAPA Real-time Library Amplification kit, TCR-beta VDJ regions were amplified with primers for the TCR constant region and the 5'RACE anchor. Sample indexes and Illumina adaptors were added in a first PCR, after which library yield was increased in a second PCR. After Ampure bead purification, the TCR product of roughly 650 bp was size-selected on a 2% E-gel SizeSelection system. Before pooling, library quality was assessed on a Bioanalyzer, concentration was determined with Qubit, and library quantification was performed with the Kapa Library Quantification kit. An Illumina HiSeq 2500 was used to sequence the libraries paired-end at 2 x 150 bp. To increase sequence diversity, roughly 24-31% phiX was spiked into each library pool. As for the original processing: Quality-filtered reads were processed with the UMI-based MiGEC pipeline, and over 75% of raw TCR sequences were removed by the MiGEC pipeline during error correction. VDJ genes were aligned to IMGT germline references, and clonotypes were defined by unique CDR3 amino acid sequence plus V-J genes. Clonal expansion, Shannon diversity, and CDR3 relatedness (CalcPairwiseDistances, ClusterSamples) were evaluated with VDJtools, and phylogenetic trees were built with CLCbio workbench. Using coefficient-of-variation modelling across technical triplicates, the study counted a clone as expanded if it had at least 8 unique UMIs. Using fastp trimming at Q25 and MiXCR clonotype assembly, TCRdb reanalyzed the public sequencing data and kept in-frame beta chains. Rows merge per CDR3 protein into single entries with the most common DNA and genes. Here the V and J calls rest on TCRdb's processing, not on the authors' analysis. Present in this sample are tens of thousands of distinct CDR3 sequences, 13% of which were seen just once. The leading ten clones occupy about an eighth of the sample.

The sample's time point, from its label and the paper: longitudinal time-point 3. Healthy controls were blood bank volunteers in Maryland, USA. For the unsorted PBMC libraries, 2 million PBMCs were stored in RNAlater at -80 degrees C until RNA extraction and were used to generate the libraries. Peripheral blood was subjected to Ficoll-Hypaque density gradient centrifugation to isolate PBMCs, which were then cryopreserved in liquid nitrogen. Sequencing was carried out using PBMCs. The receptor comes from a man aged 25-40 years in good health. The chain couples TRBV9 to TRBJ2-1, and the D gene may be TRBD1, 6 bases matching. The DNA sequence is TGTGCCAGCAGCTTTGGAACACAGGGTTACAATGAGCAGTTCTTC. It encodes CASSFGTQGYNEQFF.